The 25 T cell receptor beta chains listed next were all sequenced from one sample in a study of blood T cell repertoires in COVID-19. The protocol was immunoSEQ multiplex PCR, while the TCRdb copy is restricted to in-frame clones and leaves out a portion. The sample yields roughly 230,000 clones, 70% to 90% seen once. Source material: peripheral blood. These receptors were taken from a human donor in a cohort sampled during active COVID-19.

The rearrangement uses TRBV4-1 and TRBJ1-6; D not certain. Trimming cost V 0 bases and J 10 bases, with 13 bases left between them. This CDR3 comprises 15 residues. The germline gives CDR1 MGHRA, CDR2 YSYEKL. CDR3 amino acids: CASSQDRTGNSPLHF. CDR3 DNA: TGCGCCAGCAGCCAAGATCGTACGGGGAACTCACCCCTCCACTTT.

The rearrangement uses TRBV2 and TRBJ1-5, with D possibly TRBD1 on 6 matching bases. Trimming pared 7 bases from V and 3 bases from J, leaving 13 bases between. Germline loops: CDR1 SNHLY, CDR2 FYNNEI. This CDR3 spans 14 amino acids. This CDR3 reads CASKRTDHNQPQHF. The CDR3 bases are TGTGCCAGCAAAAGGACAGACCACAATCAGCCCCAGCATTTT.

The gene calls are TRBV18 and TRBJ2-7; a weak D match, TRBD2 (6 bases). CDR1 and CDR2 (germline): KGHSH, LQKENI. V was shortened by 1 base and J by 1 base, with 11 bases between the two germline ends. The CDR3 runs to 15 residues. Here the CDR3 DNA reads TGTGCCAGCTCACCACGTCAAGGGAGGTCCTACGAGCAGTACTTC. It yields the protein CASSPRQGRSYEQYF.

DNA of the CDR3: TGTGCCAGCAGGATTGGCGGTAAACTGTTTTTT. Residues: CASRIGGKLFF. The chain uses TRBV27 and TRBJ1-4; D uncertain. V was cut by 6 bases and J by 11 bases, with 10 bases left in between. Looked up from germline, CDR1 is MNHEY and CDR2 is SMNVEV (reference sequence). CDR3 size: 11 residues. Drawing the rest from reference TRBV27 and TRBJ1-4, the complete variable domain is EAQVTQNPRYLITVTGKKLTVTCSQNMNHEYMSWYRQDPGLGLRQIYYSMNVEVTDKGDVPEGYKVSRKEKRNFPLILESPSPNQTSLYFCASRIGGKLFFGSGTQLSVL.

The J gene is TRBJ2-1, the V gene TRBV6-5, with 9 bases lining up with TRBD1. The CDR3 sequence is 14 residues long. Germline V gives CDR1 MNHEY, CDR2 SVGAGI. The ends lost 6 bases at V and 3 bases at J; junction bases unmatched: 3. The CDR3 is CASSRDRDYNEQFF. The CDR3 DNA sequence: TGTGCCAGCAGCCGGGACAGGGACTACAATGAGCAGTTCTTC.

The chain uses TRBV4-3 and TRBJ1-2; D unresolved. Trimming removed 3 bases from V and 4 bases from J, with 6 bases in between. The germline gives CDR1 LGHNA, CDR2 YSLEER. This CDR3 has 12 residues. CDR3 sequence reads: CASSHSSYGYTF. The CDR3 coding sequence is TGCGCCAGCAGCCATTCCAGCTATGGCTACACCTTC.

The V and J genes are TRBV24-1 and TRBJ2-3; TRBD2 aligns across 7 bases. The CDR3 is 15 residues long. CDR1 KGHDR and CDR2 SFDVKD come from the germline V gene. The junction had 9 bases not matched to a gene; V was cut back by 10 bases and J by 0 bases. CDR3 region: CATAGGSGSTDTQYF. CDR3 DNA sequence: TGTGCCACTGCTGGTGGTAGCGGGAGCACAGATACGCAGTATTTT.

The rearrangement links TRBV7-6 to TRBJ2-5; 9 bases are shared with TRBD2. Germline trimming cut 6 bases from V and 6 bases from J; bases unmatched to any gene: 14. Germline V gives CDR1 SGHVS, CDR2 FNYEAQ. The CDR3 has 16 residues. The DNA of the CDR3 is TGTGCCAGCAGGAGGGAAGCGGGGGGAGTCCTGAAGACCCAGTACTTC. It encodes CASRREAGGVLKTQYF.

The V call is TRBV14, the J call TRBJ2-7, with D possibly matching TRBD1 (5 bases). The CDR3 sequence is 16 residues long. From germline, CDR1 is SGHDN and CDR2 FVKESK. Trimming cost V 0 bases and J 1 base, with 13 bases left between them. The CDR3 protein is CASSQDLGAGSYEQYF. The CDR3 DNA sequence: TGTGCCAGCAGCCAAGATCTTGGGGCAGGGTCCTACGAGCAGTACTTC. Complete variable domain (other parts from reference TRBV14 and TRBJ2-7): EAGVTQFPSHSVIEKGQTVTLRCDPISGHDNLYWYRRVMGKEIKFLLHFVKESKQDESGMPNNRFLAERTGGTYSTLKVQPAELEDSGVYFCASSQDLGAGSYEQYFGPGTRLTVT.

The J gene is TRBJ1-1, the V gene TRBV7-8; D is possibly TRBD1 (5 bases). Per germline, CDR1 SGHVS and CDR2 FQNEAQ. Trimming removed 5 bases from V and 0 bases from J, with 10 bases in between. This CDR3 contains 14 residues. The DNA for the CDR3 is TGTGCCAGCAGCCCGGAGACAGTGAACACTGAAGCTTTCTTT. It yields the protein CASSPETVNTEAFF.

This chain joins TRBV7-9 and TRBJ1-4, with D unresolved. Germline lookup yields CDR1 SEHNR and CDR2 FQNEAQ (reference sequence). The CDR3 totals 14 residues. Trimming took off 1 base at V and 7 bases at J, with 10 bases between the two ends. Written as DNA, the CDR3 is TGTGCCAGCAGCTTAGGGGGTGGGAGTGAAAAACTGTTTTTT. Encoded protein: CASSLGGGSEKLFF.

This chain joins TRBV19 and TRBJ2-7; 12 positions match TRBD2. In germline, CDR1 is LNHDA, CDR2 SQIVND (reference sequence). The CDR3 spans 15 residues. V gave up 5 bases and J gave up 4 bases; unmatched junction bases: 6. The CDR3 spells CASSPLTSGSYEQYF. CDR3 bases: TGTGCCAGTAGTCCCCTGACTAGCGGGAGTTACGAGCAGTACTTC.

This clone was observed a handful of times. The chain recombines TRBV3-1 (or the pseudogene TRBV3-2) with TRBJ2-7; 14 positions match TRBD2. The junction had 2 bases not matched to a gene; V was cut back by 4 bases and J by 0 bases. The CDR3 spans 16 residues. The germline gives CDR1 LGHDT, CDR2 YNNKEL (reference sequence). The CDR3 sequence is CASSRLAGGSSYEQYF. DNA of the CDR3: TGTGCCAGCAGCCGACTAGCGGGAGGGAGCTCCTACGAGCAGTACTTC.

In regard to this clone: Distinct nucleotide sequences in the sample also encode this CDR3. This sequence joins TRBV20-1 and TRBJ2-7, with no clear D. The CDR3 contains 11 residues. The V end was cut by 6 bases, the J end by 4 bases, with 10 bases between. Germline V gene lookup returns CDR1 DFQATT and CDR2 SNEGSKA (reference sequence). The CDR3 is CSARYSYEQYF. The DNA for the CDR3 is TGCAGTGCCCGTTATTCGTACGAGCAGTACTTC.

The chain is built from TRBV5-4 and TRBJ2-5; D possibly corresponds to TRBD1 (5 bases). Germline values: CDR1 SGHNT, CDR2 YYREEE (reference sequence). The CDR3 covers 14 residues. With 6 bases removed from V and 4 bases from J, the gap between germline ends came to 16 bases. The CDR3 DNA sequence: TGTGCCAGCACCCTCTCACAGGTGGGAGAGACCCAGTACTTC. Protein product: CASTLSQVGETQYF. Filled out from reference TRBV5-4 and TRBJ2-5, the complete variable domain reads ETGVTQSPTHLIKTRGQQVTLRCSSQSGHNTVSWYQQALGQGPQFIFQYYREEENGRGNFPPRFSGLQFPNYSSELNVNALELDDSALYLCASTLSQVGETQYFGPGTRLLVL.

The V call is TRBV19, the J call TRBJ2-7; 9 nucleotides match TRBD2. CDR3 length: 17 amino acids. Per the germline V gene, CDR1 is LNHDA and CDR2 is SQIVND (reference sequence). Trimming at V came to 5 bases and at J to 4 bases, leaving 15 bases not matched to a gene. As DNA, the CDR3 is TGTGCCAGTAGTTTCCGACACACCGGGACTAGCCGTTACGAGCAGTACTTC. Its protein is CASSFRHTGTSRYEQYF.

The chain links TRBV2 to TRBJ1-1; the D is unclear. The CDR3 consists of 15 residues. V lost 4 bases and J 2 bases, leaving 14 bases between the germline ends. Looked up from germline, CDR1 is SNHLY and CDR2 is FYNNEI. DNA of the CDR3: TGTGCCAGCAGTGGGTTTGGGCAGATTAACACTGAAGCTTTCTTT. Translated, it gives CASSGFGQINTEAFF. The full variable domain, with the rest looked up from reference TRBV2 and TRBJ1-1, is EPEVTQTPSHQVTQMGQEVILRCVPISNHLYFYWYRQILGQKVEFLVSFYNNEISEKSEIFDDQFSVERPDGSNFTLKIRSTKLEDSAMYFCASSGFGQINTEAFFGQGTRLTVV.

The chain couples TRBV6-5 to TRBJ2-7; the D gene is possibly TRBD2 (6 bases). Trimming pared 5 bases from V and 8 bases from J, leaving 22 bases between. Germline values: CDR1 MNHEY, CDR2 SVGAGI. This CDR3 is built from 15 residues. CDR3 loop: CASSPPGLTLRQQYF. The DNA for the CDR3 is TGTGCCAGCAGTCCCCCGGGACTCACTTTACGGCAGCAGTACTTC.

The genes are TRBV7-9 and TRBJ1-2, with D perhaps matching TRBD1 (5 bases). The V end was cut by 5 bases, the J end by 2 bases, with 15 bases between. Germline V CDR1 and CDR2: SEHNR, FQNEAQ (reference sequence). The CDR3 contains 15 residues. CDR3 amino acids: CASSPGGGFNYGYTF. DNA of the CDR3: TGTGCCAGCAGCCCTGGGGGAGGGTTCAACTATGGCTACACCTTC.

The sample holds one count of this clone. The chain is built from TRBV7-2 and TRBJ2-7, with D maybe TRBD1 (6 bases). The CDR3 spans 15 residues. The germline V gene has CDR1 SGHTA and CDR2 FQGNSA. The V end lost 2 bases, the J end lost 4 bases, and 15 bases lay between the germline ends. Written as DNA, the CDR3 is TGTGCCAGCAGCTTATTCCAGGGGAAAATATACGAGCAGTACTTC. Its protein product is CASSLFQGKIYEQYF.

Only one count was recorded for this clone. The V call is TRBV6-1, the J call TRBJ1-1; TRBD1 agrees at 8 bases. In germline, CDR1 is MNHNS, CDR2 SASEGT. The CDR3 totals 15 residues. V shed 2 bases and J 2 bases; nucleotides not matched to a gene: 4. In DNA form, the CDR3 reads TGTGCCAGCAGTGAACGGACAGGGACCAACACTGAAGCTTTCTTT. Protein: CASSERTGTNTEAFF.

This chain uses TRBV4-2 with TRBJ2-7; D gene ambiguous. V lost 0 bases and J lost 6, with 21 bases in between. The CDR3 spans 17 residues. Germline CDR1 reads LGHNA; CDR2 reads YNFKEQ. The DNA of the CDR3 is TGTGCCAGCAGCCAAGATATCCGAACAGCCCTGGTGGGCGAGCAGTACTTC. Amino acids: CASSQDIRTALVGEQYF.

The chain has TRBV27 and TRBJ2-7; 9 bases fit TRBD1. The germline gives CDR1 MNHEY, CDR2 SMNVEV (reference sequence). V was pared by 6 bases and J by 2 bases, with 5 bases of the junction left unmatched. The CDR3 has 14 amino acids. The CDR3 bases are TGTGCCAGCAGATCTGGACAGGGGACCTACGAGCAGTACTTC. Translated, it gives CASRSGQGTYEQYF.

The V and J genes are TRBV9 and TRBJ2-3; no clear D. This CDR3 is built from 17 residues. Germline V gene data show CDR1 as SGDLS and CDR2 as YYNGEE. Between the trimmed V and J ends, which lost 0 bases and 4 bases, there was a span of 18 bases. The CDR3 nucleotides read TGTGCCAGCAGCGTAGATCGCCTTTCCGGTCGTTCAGATACGCAGTATTTT. Translated, it gives CASSVDRLSGRSDTQYF.

The CDR3 DNA sequence: TGTGCCAGCAGCCAAGTCTCGCGGGGTCGGTACGAGCAGTACTTC. Translating gives CASSQVSRGRYEQYF. The chain is built from TRBV3-1 (or the pseudogene TRBV3-2) and TRBJ2-7, with D perhaps TRBD2 (6 bases). Trimming left V 1 base short and J 4 bases short, with 14 bases between. The length of the CDR3 is 15 residues. From germline, CDR1 is LGHDT and CDR2 YNNKEL (reference sequence).